Only a few counts were recorded for the clone carrying this T cell receptor (beta chain). Its antigen is currently unknown. The data stem from a study of beta chain features in type 1 diabetes. Study findings and constraints: Researchers report that Type 1 diabetes patients had moderately but significantly shorter TCRB CDR3s across all four CD4+ subsets.

The CDR3 covers 14 residues. Germline CDR1 reads KGHSH; CDR2 reads LQKENI. V lost 2 bases, J lost 5 bases, and 12 bases lay in between. Isolated RNA was reverse transcribed in full, so expressed TCRB transcripts were sequenced. The data were produced by immunoSEQ multiplex PCR, yet TCRdb's version contains in-frame clones alone and is incomplete. Among 600,000 to 750,000 clones listed, about an eighth were seen once. The TCR comes from a man aged 30 to 45 with type 1 diabetes. Sequences were obtained from naive CD4+ T cells from blood. The rearrangement uses TRBV18 and TRBJ2-5, with D unresolved. This CDR3 reads CASSPGVLGETQYF. The CDR3 nucleotides read TGTGCCAGCTCACCAGGGGTATTGGGTGAGACCCAGTACTTC.